What follows are 15 T cell receptor beta chains derived from one specimen sequenced in a study of T-cell memory formation after mild COVID-19. TCRdb passed the 5' RACE reads through MiXCR, listing each CDR3 protein once. The table shows more than 250,000 distinct CDR3 sequences, with roughly 17% occurring only once. The material sequenced was PBMCs or a T cell subset sorted from them (not recorded which). The receptor source for this set is a man aged 18 to 29 who had mild COVID-19 (a few samples of this study predate the infection). Cell type and time point are not known.

There are a few counts of this clonotype. The gene calls are TRBV7-9 and TRBJ2-2; tentative D call: TRBD2 (6 bases). The CDR3 runs 15 residues. Looked up from germline, CDR1 is SEHNR and CDR2 is FQNEAQ (reference sequence). V was cut by 3 bases and J by 7 bases, with 15 bases left in between. The CDR3 sequence: CASSFGGAVSGELFF. Here the CDR3 DNA reads TGTGCCAGCAGCTTTGGAGGGGCAGTCAGCGGGGAGCTGTTTTTT.

This chain links TRBV12-3 or TRBV12-4 with TRBJ2-7, with a weak D call TRBD1 (6 bases). The CDR3 runs 14 residues. V was shortened by 6 bases and J by 2 bases, with 14 bases between the two germline ends. In DNA, the CDR3 is TGTGCCAGCAGCCACTCGACAGGACCCTACGAGCAGTACTTC. Translation gives CASSHSTGPYEQYF.

Only a few counts were recorded for this clonotype. The rearrangement uses TRBV11-2 and TRBJ2-3; maybe TRBD2 (5 bases). Trimming removed 0 bases from V and 2 bases from J, with 12 bases in between. The CDR3 length is 16 residues. Per the germline V gene, CDR1 is SGHAT and CDR2 is FQNNGV. The CDR3 bases are TGTGCCAGCAGCTTAGATTTATCCGGGATCACAGATACGCAGTATTTT. This translates into CASSLDLSGITDTQYF.

This clonotype was observed a few times. This chain connects TRBV3-1 to TRBJ2-7; no clear D. The CDR3 has 12 amino acids. The germline V gene has CDR1 LGHDT and CDR2 YNNKEL (reference sequence). With 0 bases removed from V and 4 bases from J, the gap between germline ends came to 4 bases. The CDR3 DNA reads TGTGCCAGCAGCCAAGACCGGTACGAGCAGTACTTC. Translation: CASSQDRYEQYF.

The sample holds a few counts of this clonotype. The chain uses TRBV2 and TRBJ1-5; 8 nucleotides line up with TRBD1. The CDR3 extends over 15 amino acids. V dropped 6 bases and J dropped 3; count of bases not matched to a gene: 7. Germline lookup yields CDR1 SNHLY and CDR2 FYNNEI. The CDR3 coding sequence is TGTGCCAGCAGCCTCAGGGGGCGAGACAATCAGCCCCAGCATTTT. Amino acids: CASSLRGRDNQPQHF.

There are a few counts of this clonotype. This chain joins TRBV12-3 or TRBV12-4 and TRBJ1-1, with D unresolved. The CDR3 covers 12 residues. V dropped 5 bases and J dropped 3 bases, with 7 bases sitting between them. Here the CDR3 DNA reads TGTGCCAGCAGTAATCTCGACACTGAAGCTTTCTTT. Translation: CASSNLDTEAFF.

This clonotype has only a few counts. The rearrangement uses TRBV18 and TRBJ2-5; 8 bases match TRBD2. The CDR3 contains 13 residues. The V gene's germline CDR1 is KGHSH and CDR2 LQKENI. The V gene end was trimmed by 3 bases and the J gene end by 8 bases; junction bases not matched to a gene: 5. This CDR3 reads CASSPGLVRTQYF. The CDR3, as DNA: TGTGCCAGCTCACCGGGACTAGTTCGTACCCAGTACTTC.

A few counts support this clonotype. The chain is built from TRBV7-9 and TRBJ2-7; no reliable D call. This CDR3 has 14 residues. Per the germline V gene, CDR1 is SEHNR and CDR2 is FQNEAQ (reference sequence). V lost 5 bases to trimming and J lost 0 bases, with 11 bases between them. The CDR3, as DNA: TGTGCCAGCAGCCTTTACCGGGCCTCCTACGAGCAGTACTTC. It translates to CASSLYRASYEQYF. The full variable domain, with the rest looked up from reference TRBV7-9 and TRBJ2-7, is DTGVSQNPRHKITKRGQNVTFRCDPISEHNRLYWYRQTLGQGPEFLTYFQNEAQLEKSRLLSDRFSAERPKGSFSTLEIQRTEQGDSAMYLCASSLYRASYEQYFGPGTRLTVT.

The chain recombines TRBV3-1 with TRBJ2-2, with unresolved D. Trimming took 0 bases from V and 7 from J, leaving 12 bases between them. This CDR3 contains 15 residues. The V gene's germline CDR1 is LGHDT and CDR2 YNNKEL (reference sequence). The DNA of the CDR3 is TGTGCCAGCAGCCAAGACAGTAGACTGATCGGGGAGCTGTTTTTT. It is translated as CASSQDSRLIGELFF.

The chain has TRBV4-1 and TRBJ2-5; 11 nucleotides line up with TRBD2. The CDR3 totals 19 residues. The V and J ends lost 4 bases and 1 base, in that order; junction bases with no gene match: 14. From germline, CDR1 is MGHRA and CDR2 YSYEKL. CDR3 amino acids: CASSPQLPSGGKFQETQYF. CDR3 sequence (DNA): TGCGCCAGCAGCCCCCAACTTCCTAGCGGGGGGAAATTCCAAGAGACCCAGTACTTC.

This chain links TRBV11-2 with TRBJ2-7; D remains unclear. The germline V gene has CDR1 SGHAT and CDR2 FQNNGV. The CDR3 runs to 13 residues. Trimming left V 0 bases short and J 5 bases short, with 8 bases between. CDR3 sequence (DNA): TGTGCCAGCAGCTTAGAATTCACCCACGAGCAGTACTTC. Protein: CASSLEFTHEQYF.

The chain uses TRBV20-1 and TRBJ2-7, with 10 bases matching TRBD1. CDR3 length equals 15 residues. Trimming removed 2 bases from V and 6 bases from J; junction bases left unmatched: 10. Germline V CDR1 and CDR2: DFQATT, SNEGSKA (reference sequence). The CDR3 sequence: CSARKVGTGVGEQYV. CDR3 coding DNA: TGCAGTGCTAGAAAAGTAGGGACAGGGGTTGGCGAGCAGTACGTC.

This clonotype showed up just a few times. The V gene is TRBV6-1, the J gene TRBJ2-5, with TRBD2 matching 9 bases. This CDR3 has 15 residues. Germline loops: CDR1 MNHNS, CDR2 SASEGT. Trimming took 7 bases from V and 3 from J; bases not matched to a gene: 9. CDR3 region: CASTPRGGGKETQYF. The CDR3 DNA sequence: TGTGCCAGCACGCCGCGGGGGGGCGGGAAAGAGACCCAGTACTTC.

This chain joins TRBV10-1 and TRBJ1-1; 7 bases agree with TRBD1. CDR1 WNHNN and CDR2 SYGVQD come from the germline V gene (reference sequence). The CDR3 covers 17 residues. The trim removed 6 bases at V and 0 bases at J, leaving 13 bases unmatched. This chain's CDR3 is CASRGGRGYDMNTEAFF. As DNA, the CDR3 is TGCGCCAGCAGAGGGGGCAGGGGGTACGATATGAACACTGAAGCTTTCTTT.

This clonotype was counted a few times. The rearrangement joins TRBV10-3 to TRBJ1-2; possible D gene TRBD1, 6 bases. The V end lost 7 bases, the J end lost 3 bases, and 18 bases lay between the germline ends. The CDR3 totals 15 residues. Germline V CDR1 and CDR2: ENHRY, SYGVKD. The CDR3 region has the DNA TGTGCCATCAAGGAGGGTTCAGGGGAAGACTATGGCTACACCTTC. Translation: CAIKEGSGEDYGYTF.